A single sample is the source of the 21 T cell receptor beta chains below, sequenced in a study of blood T cell repertoires in COVID-19. The repertoire was sequenced with immunoSEQ multiplex PCR; TCRdb's copy has only in-frame clones and lacks some. The sample comprises about 160,000 clones, 80% of which are singletons, and nearly 3.5% rests with the top ten. Sequencing input: PBMCs or T cells enriched from blood (not recorded which). The origin of the receptors is a woman in her sixties who had recovered from COVID-19.

The chain couples TRBV6-5 to TRBJ1-2, with TRBD1 as a possible D gene (5 bases). This CDR3 region has 13 residues. Trimming removed 6 bases at V and 8 bases at J, with 16 bases between. Per the germline V gene, CDR1 is MNHEY and CDR2 is SVGAGI. CDR3 bases: TGTGCCAGCAGGGGACTTTCTGTGGGGGGCTACACCTTC. Protein product: CASRGLSVGGYTF.

This clone was found a few times. This sequence joins TRBV7-2 and TRBJ2-7, with D perhaps TRBD1 (5 bases). Germline assignment: CDR1 SGHTA and CDR2 FQGNSA. CDR3 length: 13 amino acids. Trimming stripped 5 bases from V and 2 bases from J, with 10 bases between. The DNA of the CDR3 is TGTGCCAGCAGCAGGGGCCTCCCCTACGAGCAGTACTTC. This sequence encodes CASSRGLPYEQYF.

This chain links TRBV6-5 with TRBJ1-2, with 7 nucleotides matching TRBD1. The germline CDR1 and CDR2 sequences are MNHEY and SVGAGI. The CDR3 has 15 amino acids. J lost 5 bases, V lost 4 bases, and 10 bases had no gene match. The chain's CDR3 is CASSSSDEQGYGYTF. Here the CDR3 DNA reads TGTGCCAGCAGTTCCTCTGATGAACAGGGGTATGGCTACACCTTC.

The chain joins TRBV18 to TRBJ1-1; 8 nucleotides agree with TRBD1. The germline V gene encodes CDR1 KGHSH and CDR2 LQKENI. Trimming at V came to 3 bases and at J to 4 bases, leaving 4 bases not matched to a gene. CDR3 length: 14 amino acids. The DNA of the CDR3 is TGTGCCAGCTCACCGACAGGGGTAGGCACTGAAGCTTTCTTT. It yields the protein CASSPTGVGTEAFF.

This rearrangement joins TRBV7-2 to TRBJ2-3; TRBD2 aligns across 8 bases. There are 17 residues in the CDR3. CDR1 and CDR2 (germline): SGHTA, FQGNSA. With V trimmed by 5 bases and J by 2 bases, 12 bases remained unmatched. This chain's CDR3 is CASSRSGTSLNTDTQYF. CDR3 nucleotide sequence: TGTGCCAGCAGCAGATCCGGGACTAGTTTGAACACAGATACGCAGTATTTT.

The V call is TRBV6-2 or TRBV6-3, the J call TRBJ2-5, with 12 nucleotides matching TRBD2. V lost 0 bases to trimming and J lost 2 bases; unmatched junction nucleotides: 4. The CDR3 consists of 17 residues. The germline gives CDR1 MNHEY, CDR2 SVGEGT. CDR3 DNA sequence: TGTGCCAGCAGTTACTCGCCCCTAGCGGGGGGGCAAGAGACCCAGTACTTC. Translated, it gives CASSYSPLAGGQETQYF.

The V gene is TRBV19, the J gene TRBJ1-1; 10 nucleotides line up with TRBD1. The J segment lost 7 bases and the V segment lost 7 bases, leaving 6 bases of the junction unmatched. The CDR3 contains 13 residues. Germline V gene data show CDR1 as LNHDA and CDR2 as SQIVND (reference sequence). The CDR3 DNA follows: TGTGCCAGTAACGACAGGGGGCCAAATGAAGCTTTCTTT. Translating gives CASNDRGPNEAFF.

The chain joins TRBV5-5 to TRBJ2-5; D unresolved. Germline assignment: CDR1 SGHKS and CDR2 YYEKEE (reference sequence). Trimming cost V 2 bases and J 2 bases, with 7 bases left between them. The CDR3 runs 13 residues. CDR3 nucleotides: TGTGCCAGCAGCTTTCCGGTACAAGAGACCCAGTACTTC. This codes for CASSFPVQETQYF.

The DNA for the CDR3 is TGTGCCAGCAGCCTCGGGACAGGCTCCTACGAGCAGTACTTC. Its protein is CASSLGTGSYEQYF. This chain links TRBV7-8 with TRBJ2-7; 8 nucleotides line up with TRBD1. V lost 5 bases, J lost 0 bases, and 3 bases stayed unmatched. The CDR3 loop spans 14 amino acids. Germline V lookup: CDR1 SGHVS, CDR2 FQNEAQ. Drawing the rest from reference TRBV7-8 and TRBJ2-7, the complete variable domain is GAGVSQSPRYKVAKRGQDVALRCDPISGHVSLFWYQQALGQGPEFLTYFQNEAQLDKSGLPSDRFFAERPEGSVSTLKIQRTQQEDSAVYLCASSLGTGSYEQYFGPGTRLTVT.

This clone was seen a single time. The rearrangement joins TRBV6-5 to TRBJ1-1; tentatively, D is TRBD1 (5 bases). V was shortened by 4 bases and J by 1 base, with 10 bases between the two germline ends. The CDR3 sequence is 14 residues long. The germline V gene encodes CDR1 MNHEY and CDR2 SVGAGI. The CDR3 sequence: CASSWIGQNTEAFF. CDR3 coding DNA: TGTGCCAGCAGTTGGATCGGACAGAACACTGAAGCTTTCTTT.

The CDR3 DNA reads TGCAGTGCTAGTCTCGGGTACCAAGAGACCCAGTACTTC. Its protein product is CSASLGYQETQYF. The V gene is TRBV20-1, the J gene TRBJ2-5; D gene ambiguous. V was clipped by 3 bases and J by 0 bases, with 8 bases between them. The CDR3 is 13 residues long. Germline V gene sequence: CDR1 DFQATT, CDR2 SNEGSKA (reference sequence).

J is TRBJ2-7 and V is TRBV10-1; TRBD2 might be the D (6 bases). CDR1 is WNHNN, CDR2 SYGVQD, per germline (reference sequence). CDR3 length: 12 residues. The V gene lost 4 bases and the J gene lost 6 bases, with 10 bases spanning the gap. As DNA, the CDR3 is TGCGCCAGCAGTGCGGGGGTAGGCGAGCAGTACTTC. Its translation: CASSAGVGEQYF.

DNA for the CDR3: TGTGCCAGCTCACTCTCCCCCTCCGCGCCCGGCTACACCTTC. This translates into CASSLSPSAPGYTF. V and J are TRBV18 and TRBJ1-2; D is ambiguous. With 4 bases removed from V and 8 bases from J, the gap between germline ends came to 17 bases. The CDR3 is 14 residues long. The germline V gene has CDR1 KGHSH and CDR2 LQKENI.

The chain employs TRBV5-3 and TRBJ2-4, with no clear D. TRBV5-3 is an ORF for which the function is uncertain. The CDR3 totals 13 residues. The V gene lost 0 bases and the J gene lost 13 bases, with 14 bases spanning the gap. The CDR3 DNA reads TGTGCCAGAAGCTTGGTTCACTGGTCGCGCCAGTACTTC. It yields the protein CARSLVHWSRQYF.

The V and J genes are TRBV5-6 and TRBJ1-2; D might be TRBD1 (5 bases). With 4 bases removed from V and 4 bases from J, the gap between germline ends came to 17 bases. From germline, CDR1 is SGHDT and CDR2 YYEEEE. The length of the CDR3 is 15 residues. Here the CDR3 DNA reads TGTGCCAGCAGCCCCGGGGGACTTTCCATCTATGGCTACACCTTC. Residues: CASSPGGLSIYGYTF.

The gene calls are TRBV2 and TRBJ2-5; D possibly corresponds to TRBD2 (7 bases). V lost 8 bases and J 1 base, leaving 17 bases between the germline ends. CDR3 length: 15 residues. In germline, CDR1 is SNHLY, CDR2 FYNNEI. The CDR3 sequence is CASGDGGRPQETQYF. CDR3 in DNA: TGTGCCAGCGGAGACGGGGGGCGGCCCCAAGAGACCCAGTACTTC.

Here the CDR3 DNA reads TGTGCCAGCAGCCGCGGGGGGCGGGACAGGGGGCACTATGGCTACACCTTC. Translation: CASSRGGRDRGHYGYTF. The genes are TRBV7-9 and TRBJ1-2, with 12 bases fitting TRBD1. Germline trimming cut 5 bases from V and 3 bases from J; bases unmatched to any gene: 10. CDR3 length: 17 amino acids. Germline V gene data show CDR1 as SEHNR and CDR2 as FQNEAQ (reference sequence).

The rearrangement uses TRBV9 and TRBJ1-2; D remains ambiguous. CDR1 is SGDLS and CDR2 is YYNGEE in the germline V gene. Trimming removed 0 bases at V and 1 base at J, with 13 bases between. This CDR3 region has 16 residues. In DNA, the CDR3 is TGTGCCAGCAGCGTAGCTCGGGGTTTGAGTAACTATGGCTACACCTTC. It translates to CASSVARGLSNYGYTF.

The chain couples TRBV5-1 to TRBJ2-6; D is possibly TRBD1 (6 bases). The CDR3 contains 18 residues. Trimming left V 4 bases short and J 4 bases short, with 21 bases between. Germline V gene lookup returns CDR1 SGHRS and CDR2 YFSETQ. CDR3 sequence (DNA): TGCGCCAGCAGCCCTGGCTTCACAGGGATAGCGGGGGCCAACGTCCTGACTTTC. It codes for CASSPGFTGIAGANVLTF.

The chain is built from TRBV5-1 and TRBJ2-5; 7 nucleotides match TRBD2. There are 15 residues in the CDR3. CDR1 is SGHRS and CDR2 is YFSETQ in the germline V gene. V lost 1 base to trimming and J lost 2 bases; unmatched junction nucleotides: 5. The DNA for the CDR3 is TGCGCCAGCAGCTTGACTAGCGCGACGCAAGAGACCCAGTACTTC. It translates to CASSLTSATQETQYF.

This chain uses TRBV19 with TRBJ1-5; weak D call: TRBD1 (6 bases). CDR1 is LNHDA, CDR2 SQIVND, per germline (reference sequence). The V end lost 4 bases, the J end lost 4 bases, and 20 bases lay between the germline ends. This CDR3 spans 17 amino acids. The CDR3 is CASSTLSQGRPNQPQHF. Written as DNA, the CDR3 is TGTGCCAGTAGTACACTCTCACAGGGCCGCCCAAATCAGCCCCAGCATTTT.